A selection of T cell receptor beta chains follows, all from one sample in a study of cytomegalovirus exposure and HLA in healthy donors. Produced via immunoSEQ multiplex PCR; TCRdb's table is partial and in-frame only. The table has under 100,000 clones, roughly 80% seen once. The sequenced sample consisted of PBMCs. All receptors come from a human donor in good health. Each CDR3 is given without its conserved first and last residue. Some rows mark clone size as missing; the rest say once, few, many or name a class of expanded clone.

>TRBV9|13|few|TRBJ2-3
ASRGLAGRADTQY
>TRBV6-5|10|NA|TRBJ1-3
ASSSAGNTIY
>TRBV5-1|13|NA|TRBJ2-3
ASSKLAGGLDTQY
>TRBV6-4|12|once|TRBJ2-1
ASSSSGGTGEQF
>TRBV5-1|14|NA|TRBJ2-5
ASSTGQGYLRETQY
>TRBV30|13|NA|TRBJ1-6
AWKGQAGDNSPLN
>TRBV18|13|once|TRBJ1-1
ASSQDMGANTEAF
>TRBV15|12|NA|TRBJ1-5
ATSPRRDNQPQH
>TRBV19|13|NA|TRBJ1-1
ASSIVWGVNTEAF
>TRBV5-1|14|NA|TRBJ2-1
ASSPTLAGGYNEQF
>TRBV6-6|11|NA|TRBJ1-1
ASSTQTGTEAF
>TRBV9|13|NA|TRBJ2-7
ASSPGAASGYEQY
>TRBV18|12|NA|TRBJ1-2
ASSPEGQGTGYT
>TRBV7-2|12|NA|TRBJ2-4
ASSSGTGKNIQY
>TRBV5-6|12|few|TRBJ1-1
ASSYSYQNTEAF
>TRBV7-8|11|NA|TRBJ1-5
ASSDRDRQPQN
>TRBV29-1|11|once|TRBJ2-5
SVVGQEQETQY
>TRBV9|12|NA|TRBJ2-5
ASSAKTGVETQY
>TRBV4-1|15|NA|TRBJ2-3
ASSQDRAGASTDTQY
>TRBV10-3|13|few|TRBJ2-1
AISGASGSVHEQF
>TRBV7-9|15|NA|TRBJ2-7
SSTSVGGRGGFYEQY
>TRBV10-3|11|many|TRBJ1-1
AIRRGLNTEAF
>TRBV6-5|12|once|TRBJ2-7
ASSFRDRGYEQY
>TRBV5-8|13|NA|TRBJ2-5
ASSSYQGGRETQY
>TRBV30|11|NA|TRBJ2-5
AWSVGHRETQY
>TRBV5-4|12|NA|TRBJ1-2
ASSLAGEGYGYT
>TRBV10-3|13|NA|TRBJ1-4
AIRESGADNEKLF
>TRBV5-6|11|NA|TRBJ2-3
ASSPYETDTQY
>TRBV6-1|11|NA|TRBJ2-7
ASRGGTQYEQY
>TRBV9|12|NA|TRBJ1-1
ASSAAQGAGLAF
>TRBV6-4|13|NA|TRBJ1-6
ASRRQGSVNSPLH
>TRBV6-1|13|NA|TRBJ1-5
ASSEEGGSHQPQN
>TRBV6-5|12|NA|TRBJ1-2
ASGHRGDVYGYT
>TRBV6-5|10|NA|TRBJ1-2
ASSYSTGPYT
>TRBV5-4|10|NA|TRBJ1-2
ASSGTGYGYT
>TRBV7-9|11|NA|TRBJ1-4
ASSRDMREKLF
>TRBV30|10|NA|TRBJ1-1
AWSVMYTEAF
>TRBV15|12|NA|TRBJ1-3
ATSSRQGANTIY
>TRBV19|11|NA|TRBJ2-3
ASSTGLADTQY
>TRBV7-2|12|medium-sized|TRBJ2-7
ASSRLAGGYEQY
>TRBV10-3|12|NA|TRBJ1-2
AISDGAGDYGYT